This T cell receptor beta chain was captured in a study of shared clonotypes between healthy human individuals. Naive CD8 isolation took CD45RO-negative cells positively selected for CCR7 and excluded terminally differentiated effector memory CD45RA+ cells. Source study methods: As immunoSEQ supplied junction-only sequences (without quality scores), filtering differed. Clones were sequenced by immunoSEQ multiplex PCR, and TCRdb holds only the in-frame ones, with some missing. That table is the source of V, J and clone size, and D and trimming were worked out from the DNA. This sample carries 550,000 to 750,000 clones, over 95% of them seen once, and the ten largest clones take around 0.11%. This clone was observed a single time. The antigen is undetermined. General study findings and limits: Generation probabilities were higher for clonotypes shared across all four sorted-subset donors than for unshared ones. Estimated richness values were generally larger in naive subsets than in memory subsets.

This receptor was identified in a woman in her twenties or thirties in good health. Sequenced: naive CD8+ T cells sorted from blood.

The CDR3 region has the DNA TGTGCCAGCAGCTCAGGAGATTCCCCCCACCACGAGCAGTACTTC. Translated: CASSSGDSPHHEQYF. The chain couples TRBV7-9 to TRBJ2-7; no clear D gene. Looked up from germline, CDR1 is SEHNR and CDR2 is FQNEAQ (reference sequence). The CDR3 has 15 amino acids. V lost 4 bases, J lost 5 bases, and 18 bases lay in between.